The rows below give T cell receptor beta chains drawn from one sample of a study of T-cell memory formation after mild COVID-19. Each CDR3 protein is one row after TCRdb ran MiXCR on the 5' RACE reads. The top ten clones hold approximately 3.4% of a sample with about 170,000 distinct CDR3 sequences, roughly 13% of them seen once. The sequenced sample consisted of PBMCs or a T cell subset sorted from them (not recorded which). These receptors all come from a man aged 18-30 years who had mild COVID-19 (a few samples of this study predate the infection). Cell type and time point are not known. CDR3s include the opening cysteine and the closing phenylalanine or tryptophan. D genes are given only for firm matches. Clone sizes are given selectively: once, few, many, or a class where the clone is expanded.

clone size: many; D gene: -; J gene: TRBJ2-7; V gene: TRBV12-3/TRBV12-4; CDR3 protein: CASKILGLPEQYF; CDR3 DNA: TGTGCCAGCAAAATTCTAGGCCTGCCCGAGCAGTACTTC
clone size: many; D gene: TRBD1; J gene: TRBJ2-5; V gene: TRBV5-1; CDR3 protein: CASSPQGGFQETQYF; CDR3 DNA: TGCGCCAGCAGCCCCCAAGGGGGCTTCCAAGAGACCCAGTACTTC
clone size: -; D gene: -; J gene: TRBJ1-2; V gene: TRBV12-3/TRBV12-4; CDR3 protein: CASSLGGDGYTF; CDR3 DNA: TGTGCCAGCAGTCTCGGGGGGGATGGCTACACCTTC
clone size: -; D gene: -; J gene: TRBJ2-1; V gene: TRBV11-2; CDR3 protein: CASSSGLGSYNEQFF; CDR3 DNA: TGTGCCAGCAGCTCTGGACTTGGCTCCTACAATGAGCAGTTCTTC
clone size: -; D gene: TRBD1; J gene: TRBJ1-2; V gene: TRBV9; CDR3 protein: CASSMGPGQTYGYTF; CDR3 DNA: TGTGCCAGCAGCATGGGTCCGGGACAGACGTATGGCTACACCTTC
clone size: -; D gene: TRBD1; J gene: TRBJ2-6; V gene: TRBV5-1; CDR3 protein: CATAQGAGANVLTF; CDR3 DNA: TGCGCCACCGCCCAGGGGGCTGGGGCCAACGTCCTGACTTTC
clone size: few; D gene: -; J gene: TRBJ2-3; V gene: TRBV20-1; CDR3 protein: CSASQRADTQYF; CDR3 DNA: TGCAGTGCCTCTCAAAGGGCAGATACGCAGTATTTT
clone size: -; D gene: -; J gene: TRBJ1-5; V gene: TRBV6-5; CDR3 protein: CASSAREGPRGNQPQHF; CDR3 DNA: TGTGCCAGCAGTGCCCGGGAGGGGCCGAGGGGCAATCAGCCCCAGCATTTT
clone size: few; D gene: -; J gene: TRBJ1-4; V gene: TRBV20-1; CDR3 protein: CSARDPGGRNEKLFF; CDR3 DNA: TGCAGTGCTAGAGATCCGGGCGGACGAAATGAAAAACTGTTTTTT
clone size: few; D gene: TRBD1; J gene: TRBJ2-2; V gene: TRBV6-5; CDR3 protein: CASSLQGTGELFF; CDR3 DNA: TGTGCCAGCAGCCTACAGGGGACCGGGGAGCTGTTTTTT
clone size: -; D gene: -; J gene: TRBJ2-5; V gene: TRBV7-3; CDR3 protein: CASSPSGGTERQETQYF; CDR3 DNA: TGTGCCAGCAGCCCCTCCGGGGGGACAGAGCGCCAAGAGACCCAGTACTTC
clone size: few; D gene: -; J gene: TRBJ1-5; V gene: TRBV24-1; CDR3 protein: CATSEGSGLQPQHF; CDR3 DNA: TGTGCCACCAGTGAGGGCTCAGGGTTACAGCCCCAGCATTTT
clone size: few; D gene: -; J gene: TRBJ1-4; V gene: TRBV6-2/TRBV6-3; CDR3 protein: CASSPGQPKKLIF; CDR3 DNA: TGTGCCAGCAGCCCCGGACAGCCCAAAAAACTGATTTTT
clone size: many; D gene: -; J gene: TRBJ2-7; V gene: TRBV29-1; CDR3 protein: CSVGGLGRGSEQYF; CDR3 DNA: TGCAGCGTTGGAGGGTTAGGCAGAGGGTCCGAGCAGTACTTC
clone size: -; D gene: -; J gene: TRBJ1-5; V gene: TRBV5-1; CDR3 protein: CASSLTGNGQPQHF; CDR3 DNA: TGCGCCAGCAGCTTGACAGGGAACGGTCAGCCCCAGCATTTT
clone size: -; D gene: -; J gene: TRBJ1-6; V gene: TRBV28; CDR3 protein: CASNYGSRSPLHF; CDR3 DNA: TGTGCCAGCAACTATGGCTCTCGCTCACCCCTCCACTTT
clone size: few; D gene: -; J gene: TRBJ2-5; V gene: TRBV5-1; CDR3 protein: CASSFLSDYQETQYF; CDR3 DNA: TGCGCCAGCAGCTTCCTTTCAGACTACCAAGAGACCCAGTACTTC
clone size: few; D gene: -; J gene: TRBJ2-3; V gene: TRBV20-1; CDR3 protein: CSAGGPGTDTQYF; CDR3 DNA: TGCAGTGCTGGGGGACCGGGGACAGATACGCAGTATTTT
clone size: many; D gene: TRBD1; J gene: TRBJ1-5; V gene: TRBV12-3/TRBV12-4; CDR3 protein: CASSLGQGAGQPQHF; CDR3 DNA: TGTGCCAGCAGCCTCGGACAGGGGGCAGGTCAGCCCCAGCATTTT
clone size: -; D gene: -; J gene: TRBJ2-2; V gene: TRBV7-2; CDR3 protein: CASSLAYTGELFF; CDR3 DNA: TGTGCCAGCAGCTTAGCGTATACCGGGGAGCTGTTTTTT
clone size: -; D gene: TRBD1; J gene: TRBJ1-5; V gene: TRBV20-1; CDR3 protein: CSAIGDRNQPQHF; CDR3 DNA: TGCAGTGCTATAGGGGACAGAAATCAGCCCCAGCATTTT
clone size: -; D gene: -; J gene: TRBJ1-1; V gene: TRBV7-2; CDR3 protein: CASSLARISEAFF; CDR3 DNA: TGTGCCAGCAGCTTAGCGCGGATAAGTGAAGCTTTCTTT
clone size: few; D gene: TRBD2; J gene: TRBJ2-3; V gene: TRBV20-1; CDR3 protein: CSGRVAGPDTQYF; CDR3 DNA: TGCAGTGGTCGAGTAGCGGGGCCAGATACGCAGTATTTT
clone size: few; D gene: -; J gene: TRBJ1-6; V gene: TRBV20-1; CDR3 protein: CSAPAGDSPLHF; CDR3 DNA: TGCAGTGCCCCCGCCGGCGATTCACCCCTCCACTTT
clone size: few; D gene: TRBD1; J gene: TRBJ1-1; V gene: TRBV5-4; CDR3 protein: CASSLTGTGRMPFF; CDR3 DNA: TGTGCCAGCAGCTTGACCGGGACAGGAAGAATGCCTTTCTTT
clone size: -; D gene: TRBD2; J gene: TRBJ2-3; V gene: TRBV29-1; CDR3 protein: CSVATSGTTTDTQYF; CDR3 DNA: TGCAGCGTCGCGACTAGCGGGACCACCACAGATACGCAGTATTTT
clone size: -; D gene: TRBD2; J gene: TRBJ2-3; V gene: TRBV7-3; CDR3 protein: CASSLQEAGGPVKYF; CDR3 DNA: TGTGCCAGCAGCTTACAGGAGGCGGGGGGGCCCGTCAAGTATTTT
clone size: -; D gene: -; J gene: TRBJ2-2; V gene: TRBV19; CDR3 protein: CASEHTNTGELFF; CDR3 DNA: TGTGCCAGCGAACACACGAACACCGGGGAGCTGTTTTTT
clone size: -; D gene: -; J gene: TRBJ2-5; V gene: TRBV5-1; CDR3 protein: CASSLGHGETQYF; CDR3 DNA: TGCGCCAGCAGCTTGGGACATGGCGAGACCCAGTACTTC
clone size: few; D gene: -; J gene: TRBJ1-4; V gene: TRBV5-1; CDR3 protein: CASSTQGPAPNEKLFF; CDR3 DNA: TGCGCCAGCAGCACCCAGGGACCCGCACCTAATGAAAAACTGTTTTTT
clone size: -; D gene: TRBD1; J gene: TRBJ2-7; V gene: TRBV3-1; CDR3 protein: CASSQIHTGDEQYF; CDR3 DNA: TGTGCCAGCAGCCAAATACATACAGGGGACGAGCAGTACTTC
clone size: -; D gene: -; J gene: TRBJ1-4; V gene: TRBV4-2; CDR3 protein: CASSQFPGQGNEKLFF; CDR3 DNA: TGTGCCAGCAGCCAGTTTCCAGGGCAGGGTAATGAAAAACTGTTTTTT
clone size: -; D gene: -; J gene: TRBJ1-2; V gene: TRBV6-1; CDR3 protein: CASSSQGSYYGYTF; CDR3 DNA: TGTGCCAGCAGTAGCCAGGGCAGCTACTATGGCTACACCTTC
clone size: -; D gene: -; J gene: TRBJ2-7; V gene: TRBV7-2; CDR3 protein: CASSFPPGEQYF; CDR3 DNA: TGTGCCAGCAGCTTTCCTCCGGGCGAGCAGTACTTC
clone size: few; D gene: TRBD1; J gene: TRBJ1-2; V gene: TRBV12-3/TRBV12-4; CDR3 protein: CASSLGGTGGPGGYTF; CDR3 DNA: TGTGCCAGCAGTTTAGGGGGGACAGGAGGACCCGGTGGCTACACCTTC